Listed here are 12 T cell receptor beta chains from one sample, sequenced in a study of T cells in Graves' hyperthyroidism and ophthalmopathy. The TCR beta CDR3 regions underwent amplification using RNA transcripts as the source. The TCR CDR3 was amplified in a first-round RT-PCR using the HTBI primer set. TCRdb re-called the multiplex PCR reads with MiXCR, one entry per CDR3 protein. The sample lists some 720,000 distinct CDR3 sequences; around 15% were seen once. Sequencing was performed on blood. The receptors come from a young man with Graves' hyperthyroidism.

V gene TRBV5-1 combines with J gene TRBJ2-2; possible D gene TRBD2, 6 bases. This CDR3 contains 14 residues. V gave up 3 bases and J gave up 3 bases, with 9 bases separating them. Germline V gene sequence: CDR1 SGHRS, CDR2 YFSETQ. CDR3 residues: CASSWGLDTGELFF. The DNA of the CDR3 is TGCGCCAGCAGCTGGGGACTTGACACCGGGGAGCTGTTTTTT.

The chain links TRBV7-3 to TRBJ2-1; the D gene is possibly TRBD1 (6 bases). Germline-derived CDR1 and CDR2 are SGHTA and FQGTGA. With 7 bases removed from V and 5 bases from J, the gap between germline ends came to 15 bases. This CDR3 comprises 14 residues. CDR3 DNA sequence: TGTGCCAGCAATAACGGACAGCCTAACAATGAGCAGTTCTTC. Its translation is CASNNGQPNNEQFF.

This clonotype occurred many times. The chain links TRBV11-2 to TRBJ1-1; D remains unclear. The CDR3 contains 16 residues. V was cut by 3 bases and J by 0 bases, with 14 bases left in between. CDR1 is SGHAT and CDR2 is FQNNGV in the germline V gene. The CDR3 DNA is TGTGCCAGCAGCTTGGGATGGGAATCCTTGAACACTGAAGCTTTCTTT. Its protein is CASSLGWESLNTEAFF.

This rearrangement joins TRBV11-2 to TRBJ1-4; tentatively, D is TRBD1 (5 bases). CDR3 length equals 14 residues. V was cut by 3 bases and J by 6 bases, with 11 bases left in between. Germline assignment: CDR1 SGHAT and CDR2 FQNNGV. The chain's CDR3 is CASSLGGTDEKLFF. In DNA form, the CDR3 reads TGTGCCAGCAGCTTGGGAGGGACGGATGAAAAACTGTTTTTT.

This clonotype was counted between two and nine times. This chain links TRBV2 with TRBJ2-2; TRBD1 agrees at 10 bases. This CDR3 spans 12 amino acids. The V gene end was trimmed by 7 bases and the J gene end by 13 bases; junction bases not matched to a gene: 6. Looked up from germline, CDR1 is SNHLY and CDR2 is FYNNEI. The CDR3 region has the DNA TGTGCCAGCACCCAAGACAGGGGGCGGCTGTTTTTT. This encodes CASTQDRGRLFF.

In this sample, this clonotype turned up many times. The rearrangement uses TRBV20-1 and TRBJ1-2; 7 nucleotides align to TRBD1. J gave up 2 bases and V 0 bases, and 6 bases lay outside the gene matches. Germline V lookup: CDR1 DFQATT, CDR2 SNEGSKA (reference sequence). The CDR3 runs to 15 residues. The CDR3 spells CSARDLLDRNYGYTF. The CDR3 DNA sequence: TGCAGTGCTAGAGATCTTCTGGACAGGAACTATGGCTACACCTTC.

This clonotype has only one observation. The V and J genes are TRBV4-3 and TRBJ2-1; 7 bases are shared with TRBD1. This CDR3 region has 18 residues. The V gene's germline CDR1 is LGHNA and CDR2 YSLEER. With V trimmed by 6 bases and J by 1 base, 15 bases remained unmatched. CDR3 loop: CASSLRGPVLGSYNEQFF. CDR3 coding DNA: TGCGCCAGCAGTCTTAGGGGGCCCGTGCTCGGGTCCTACAATGAGCAGTTCTTC.

The chain uses TRBV19 and TRBJ2-2; D is uncertain. Germline assignment: CDR1 LNHDA and CDR2 SQIVND (reference sequence). Between the trimmed V and J ends, which lost 1 base and 6 bases, there was a span of 12 bases. This CDR3 contains 15 residues. Here the CDR3 reads CASSIGGSGAGELFF. The CDR3 DNA reads TGTGCCAGTAGTATAGGTGGTAGTGGGGCCGGGGAGCTGTTTTTT.

This clonotype came up a few times. The rearrangement joins TRBV11-2 to TRBJ1-1; D gene unclear. V was cut by 5 bases and J by 0 bases, with 13 bases left in between. Germline CDR1 and CDR2: SGHAT and FQNNGV. CDR3 length: 15 residues. CDR3 in amino acids: CASSLNGRMNTEAFF. The CDR3 DNA reads TGTGCCAGCAGCCTCAATGGCCGAATGAACACTGAAGCTTTCTTT.

CDR3 DNA sequence: TGTGCCATCAGTGGATCGCCGGGACAGGTGACTGAAGCTTTCTTT. It codes for CAISGSPGQVTEAFF. The J gene is TRBJ1-1, the V gene TRBV10-3, with 8 bases aligning to TRBD1. The CDR3 is 15 residues long. CDR1 is ENHRY, CDR2 SYGVKD, per germline. After removal of 4 bases from V and 5 bases from J, the junction contained 9 bases not matched to a gene.

This chain links TRBV13 with TRBJ2-7; 8 bases align to TRBD1. This CDR3 has 15 residues. The germline V gene has CDR1 PRHDT and CDR2 FYEKMQ (reference sequence). J was trimmed by 5 bases and V by 3 bases; bases with no gene match: 9. CDR3 sequence: CASSLRSGQGNEQYF. CDR3 nucleotide sequence: TGTGCCAGCAGCTTGAGGAGTGGACAGGGCAACGAGCAGTACTTC.

This clonotype appeared many times. J is TRBJ2-7 and V is TRBV29-1; no clear D gene. Germline V gene data show CDR1 as SQVTM and CDR2 as ANQGSEA. This CDR3 spans 11 amino acids. V was clipped by 6 bases and J by 2 bases, with 8 bases between them. The CDR3 reads CSVLRAYEQYF. The DNA of the CDR3 is TGCAGCGTCCTAAGGGCCTACGAGCAGTACTTC.